These 8 T cell receptor beta chains were sequenced from one sample in a study of blood T cell repertoires in COVID-19. Using immunoSEQ multiplex PCR, the repertoire was profiled, and TCRdb retains in-frame clones only, with some absent. The table lists about 200,000 clones, around 83% of them singletons. Sequenced input: peripheral blood. The receptors derive from a woman in her 50s with COVID-19, enrolled during active disease.

The CDR3 sequence: CASSEVAGGDTQYF. For the CDR3, the DNA is TGCGCCAGCAGTGAGGTAGCGGGGGGAGATACGCAGTATTTT. The V call is TRBV10-2, the J call TRBJ2-3, with 10 bases matching TRBD2. The ends lost 2 bases at V and 5 bases at J; junction bases unmatched: 1. The CDR3 has 14 residues. The V gene's germline CDR1 is WSHSY and CDR2 SAAADI.

This clone was counted once. This chain joins TRBV5-1 and TRBJ1-2; D is possibly TRBD1 (6 bases). From germline, CDR1 is SGHRS and CDR2 YFSETQ. Trimming cost V 3 bases and J 1 base, with 7 bases left between them. The CDR3 has 13 amino acids. The CDR3 bases are TGCGCCAGCAGCTCGGACAGTAACTATGGCTACACCTTC. Amino acids: CASSSDSNYGYTF.

The chain has TRBV6-1 and TRBJ2-7; D possibly corresponds to TRBD2 (5 bases). V shed 3 bases and J shed 7 bases, with 10 bases lying between them. The CDR3 sequence is 12 residues long. The germline V gene has CDR1 MNHNS and CDR2 SASEGT. The DNA of the CDR3 is TGTGCCAGCAGTGACGACGGGGTAGAGCAGTACGTC. This codes for CASSDDGVEQYV.

The genes are TRBV7-9 and TRBJ1-2, with D possibly TRBD1 on 5 matching bases. Germline CDR1 SEHNR, CDR2 FQNEAQ (reference sequence). The ends were cut back, 3 bases at V and 3 bases at J, with 8 bases in the middle. This CDR3 spans 13 amino acids. Written as DNA, the CDR3 is TGTGCCAGCAGCTTGAACAGGCACTATGGCTACACCTTC. Residues: CASSLNRHYGYTF.

The gene calls are TRBV5-3 and TRBJ1-3, with a tentative D call TRBD1 (5 bases). TRBV5-3 is recorded as an ORF, its role being uncertain. With 0 bases removed from V and 4 bases from J, the gap between germline ends came to 17 bases. There are 17 residues in the CDR3. CDR3 sequence (DNA): TGTGCCAGAAGCTTGGCCCTCGACAGTGAGTTAGGAAACACCATATATTTT. Translation: CARSLALDSELGNTIYF.

CDR3 in amino acids: CASSTGTGVSLGNQPQHF. DNA of the CDR3: TGTGCCAGCAGTACCGGGACAGGGGTCTCCCTGGGCAATCAGCCCCAGCATTTT. The rearrangement links TRBV27 to TRBJ1-5; 10 positions agree with TRBD1. Unmatched junction bases numbered 12, after V lost 5 bases and J lost 2 bases. The CDR3 sequence is 18 residues long. Germline V gives CDR1 MNHEY, CDR2 SMNVEV (reference sequence).

This clone has only one observation. The gene calls are TRBV4-3 and TRBJ2-1; D gene uncertain. CDR3 length: 14 amino acids. Trimming removed 1 base from V and 7 bases from J, with 11 bases in between. Germline CDR1 is LGHNA and CDR2 is YSLEER. CDR3 nucleotides: TGCGCCAGCAGCCAAGGGCTCCTCGTGAATGAGCAGTTCTTC. It codes for CASSQGLLVNEQFF.

The chain is built from TRBV6-6 and TRBJ1-4; 7 positions agree with TRBD1. The CDR3 has 13 amino acids. Germline-derived CDR1 and CDR2 are MNHNY and SVGAGI (reference sequence). V shed 6 bases, J shed 8 bases, and the junction held 6 bases outside the gene matches. CDR3 region: CASRRGLSEKLFF. CDR3 DNA: TGTGCCAGCAGAAGGGGGCTGAGCGAAAAACTGTTTTTT.